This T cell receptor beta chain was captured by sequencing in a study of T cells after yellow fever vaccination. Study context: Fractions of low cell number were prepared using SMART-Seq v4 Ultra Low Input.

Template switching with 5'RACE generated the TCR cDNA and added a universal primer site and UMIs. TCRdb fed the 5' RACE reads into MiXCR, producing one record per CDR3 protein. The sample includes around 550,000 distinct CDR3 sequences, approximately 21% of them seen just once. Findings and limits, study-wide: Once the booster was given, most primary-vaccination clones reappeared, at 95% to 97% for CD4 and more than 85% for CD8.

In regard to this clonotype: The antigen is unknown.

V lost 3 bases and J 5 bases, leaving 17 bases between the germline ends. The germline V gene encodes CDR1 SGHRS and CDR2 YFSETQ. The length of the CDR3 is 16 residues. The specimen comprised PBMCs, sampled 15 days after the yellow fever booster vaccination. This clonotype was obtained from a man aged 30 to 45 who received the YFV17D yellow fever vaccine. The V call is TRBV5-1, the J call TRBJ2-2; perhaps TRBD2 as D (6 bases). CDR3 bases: TGCGCCAGCAGCTCCGCCGGTAGCGGAGGGACCGGGGAGCTGTTTTTT. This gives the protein CASSSAGSGGTGELFF.